This TCR beta chain comes out of a study of vaccination and CD4 T cells after COVID-19. The assay that was used to sequence DNA from cultured CD4+ T cells was the Oncomine TCR Beta short-read assay. TCRdb called the PCR reads again in MiXCR, with one record for every CDR3 protein. The data contain roughly 15,000 distinct CDR3 sequences, under 60% of them singletons. Stated time point: late sampling 161 to 241 days after vaccination in three convalescent patients. The treatment: approximately 11-day PBMC culture with coronavirus spike peptide pools or control peptides (ViraFEST assay). Expansion of antigen-specific T cells with peptide pools by ViraFEST preceded sequencing of TCRs. Germline V gene lookup returns CDR1 MNHEY and CDR2 SVGEGT. The CDR3 totals 14 residues. V was clipped by 2 bases and J by 2 bases, with 7 bases between them. This clonotype has a handful of counts. Its target is not known.

The sequencing here drew on CD4+ T cells from blood, cultured in vitro, taken about 7 months after SARS-CoV-2 vaccination. The chain recombines TRBV6-2 or TRBV6-3 with TRBJ1-5; TRBD1 is a possible D gene (5 bases). The origin of this receptor is a human donor who had recovered from COVID-19. The CDR3, as DNA: TGTGCCAGCAGTTACGGGGGGGGCAATCAGCCCCAGCATTTT. Protein product: CASSYGGGNQPQHF.